Presented here are 15 T cell receptor beta chains from one specimen sequenced in a study of T cells after posttransplantation cyclophosphamide (dated by TCRdb to 2016 to 2017). The method behind the library was the immunoSEQ multiplex PCR assay. TCRdb carries this immuneACCESS record with in-frame sequences only. Its versions omit some clonotypes, under half of them owing to an unresolved V gene in the studies checked, with the rest unexplained. The sample table lists approximately 50,000 clones, roughly 94% of them with a count of one. 2.5% to 3.5% of the sample lies in the top ten. Specimen: PBMCs. The receptors here all came from a woman in her 30s in good health and a related stem cell transplant donor.

A few counts support this clone. The chain joins TRBV18 to TRBJ1-2; D remains unclear. Per germline, CDR1 KGHSH and CDR2 LQKENI. The CDR3 loop spans 15 amino acids. The V end lost 0 bases, the J end lost 8 bases, and 16 bases lay between the germline ends. CDR3 DNA: TGTGCCAGCTCACCACCGGCCAGCCAGCCAGGCGGCTACACCTTC. Protein: CASSPPASQPGGYTF.

V usage is TRBV6-1 and J usage is TRBJ1-2; 8 nucleotides match TRBD1. Germline CDR1 reads MNHNS; CDR2 reads SASEGT. This CDR3 has 15 residues. V trimming: 6 bases; J trimming: 5 bases; junction bases outside the gene matches: 11. The CDR3 sequence: CASRTPDRVQYGYTF. The CDR3 DNA reads TGTGCCAGCAGGACCCCGGACAGGGTACAGTATGGCTACACCTTC.

This clone appeared once. The rearrangement joins TRBV2 to TRBJ1-5; 7 bases align to TRBD1. CDR1 and CDR2 (germline): SNHLY, FYNNEI. V was clipped by 5 bases and J by 7 bases; unmatched bases: 11. This CDR3 is built from 15 residues. CDR3 region: CASSRTPGGRQPQHF. The CDR3 DNA reads as TGTGCCAGCAGTCGTACTCCAGGGGGAAGGCAGCCCCAGCATTTT.

This clone has just a few counts. V is TRBV5-1 and J is TRBJ2-7; tentatively, D is TRBD1 (5 bases). V gave up 2 bases and J gave up 4 bases, with 13 bases separating them. The CDR3 is 14 residues long. Germline V CDR1 and CDR2: SGHRS, YFSETQ. The CDR3 DNA reads as TGCGCCAGCAGCTTATCCCAGGGTACGTACGAGCAGTACTTC. Amino acid sequence: CASSLSQGTYEQYF.

The rearrangement uses TRBV28 and TRBJ2-7; a weak D match, TRBD1 (5 bases). CDR3 length equals 15 residues. Germline lookup yields CDR1 MDHEN and CDR2 SYDVKM. The V end lost 8 bases, the J end lost 0 bases, and 17 bases lay between the germline ends. CDR3 nucleotide sequence: TGTGCCAGCCTCCAGACAGACTTGAGCTCCTACGAGCAGTACTTC. Translating gives CASLQTDLSSYEQYF.

The J gene is TRBJ1-4, the V gene TRBV7-8; D unclear. Germline CDR1 reads SGHVS; CDR2 reads FQNEAQ. Trimming left V 4 bases short and J 4 bases short, with 13 bases between. There are 15 residues in the CDR3. The CDR3 is CASSSSGKLNEKLFF. CDR3 nucleotides: TGTGCCAGCAGCTCCTCAGGAAAACTTAATGAAAAACTGTTTTTT.

The V gene is TRBV29-1, the J gene TRBJ2-1; 8 bases map to TRBD1. After removal of 3 bases from V and 4 bases from J, the junction contained 11 bases not matched to a gene. The CDR3 is 16 amino acids. CDR1 SQVTM and CDR2 ANQGSEA come from the germline V gene. Here the CDR3 DNA reads TGCAGCGTTGATCTTGGACCGGGACAGGCTTACAATGAGCAGTTCTTC. This sequence encodes CSVDLGPGQAYNEQFF.

The DNA for the CDR3 is TGTGCCAGTAGCATAAGCGGCAGGGGCTCCTACGAGCAGTACTTC. Translated, it gives CASSISGRGSYEQYF. This chain links TRBV19 with TRBJ2-7, with D possibly matching TRBD1 (6 bases). The CDR3 contains 15 residues. Germline V CDR1 and CDR2: LNHDA, SQIVND (reference sequence). Deletions cut 6 bases from V and 0 bases from J, with 15 bases between.

The chain combines TRBV9 with TRBJ2-3; 11 bases match TRBD2. Germline V gene lookup returns CDR1 SGDLS and CDR2 YYNGEE. The CDR3 is 18 amino acids. Trimming removed 0 bases from V and 2 bases from J; junction bases left unmatched: 8. CDR3 amino acids: CASSVGAASGGYTDTQYF. The DNA for the CDR3 is TGTGCCAGCAGCGTAGGGGCGGCTAGCGGGGGGTACACAGATACGCAGTATTTT.

V and J are TRBV7-9 and TRBJ2-2; 7 bases match TRBD2. Germline trimming cut 10 bases from V and 4 bases from J; bases unmatched to any gene: 18. Germline V gene data show CDR1 as SEHNR and CDR2 as FQNEAQ (reference sequence). The CDR3 totals 17 residues. The CDR3 spells CAIGTTQNTRATGELFF. The CDR3 region has the DNA TGTGCCATCGGGACTACGCAGAATACACGAGCCACCGGGGAGCTGTTTTTT.

The chain employs TRBV5-5 and TRBJ1-4, with D tentatively TRBD1 (6 bases). The CDR3 is made up of 13 amino acids. Between the trimmed V and J ends, which lost 2 bases and 8 bases, there was a span of 10 bases. Germline V gene sequence: CDR1 SGHKS, CDR2 YYEKEE (reference sequence). The CDR3 nucleotides are TGTGCCAGCAGCTTCCAGGGGAACGAAAAACTGTTTTTT. Translated: CASSFQGNEKLFF.

The chain couples TRBV7-2 to TRBJ2-7; 9 nucleotides align to TRBD1. V lost 2 bases to trimming and J lost 2 bases; unmatched junction nucleotides: 7. Germline CDR1 and CDR2: SGHTA and FQGNSA. The CDR3 covers 16 residues. CDR3 sequence: CASSLTSGQGPYEQYF. DNA for the CDR3: TGTGCCAGCAGCTTAACATCGGGACAGGGCCCCTACGAGCAGTACTTC.

This clone was found once. V usage is TRBV30 and J usage is TRBJ1-1, with D unresolved. With 4 bases removed from V and 3 bases from J, the gap between germline ends came to 12 bases. The germline V gene has CDR1 GTSNPN and CDR2 SVGIG (reference sequence). The CDR3 contains 13 residues. The CDR3 is CAWKADRDTEAFF. CDR3 bases: TGTGCCTGGAAGGCAGACCGGGACACTGAAGCTTTCTTT.

The V gene is TRBV4-3, the J gene TRBJ1-3, with D unresolved. CDR3 size: 18 residues. With 4 bases removed from V and 0 bases from J, the gap between germline ends came to 19 bases. Germline V gives CDR1 LGHNA, CDR2 YSLEER. The CDR3 region is CASSPGSYGESSGNTIYF. CDR3 DNA: TGCGCCAGCAGCCCTGGGAGTTACGGGGAAAGCTCTGGAAACACCATATATTTT.

V is TRBV10-2 and J is TRBJ2-2; 7 bases align to TRBD1. Losses at the gene ends were 3 bases for V and 3 bases for J; bases not matched to a gene: 4. The germline V gene encodes CDR1 WSHSY and CDR2 SAAADI. The length of the CDR3 is 15 residues. CDR3: CASSEAGGYTGELFF. The CDR3 DNA reads as TGCGCCAGCAGTGAAGCAGGGGGATACACCGGGGAGCTGTTTTTT.